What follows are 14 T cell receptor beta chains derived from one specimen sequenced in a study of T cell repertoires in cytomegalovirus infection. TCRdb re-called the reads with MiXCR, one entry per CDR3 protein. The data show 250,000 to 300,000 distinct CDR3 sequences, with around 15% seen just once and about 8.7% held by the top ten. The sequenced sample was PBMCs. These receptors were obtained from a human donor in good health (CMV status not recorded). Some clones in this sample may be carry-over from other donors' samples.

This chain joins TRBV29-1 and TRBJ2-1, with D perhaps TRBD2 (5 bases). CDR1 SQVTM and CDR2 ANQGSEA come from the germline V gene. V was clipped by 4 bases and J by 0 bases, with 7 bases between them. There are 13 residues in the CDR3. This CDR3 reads CSVVEDSYNEQFF. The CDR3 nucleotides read TGCAGCGTTGTGGAGGACTCCTACAATGAGCAGTTCTTC.

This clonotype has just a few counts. This CDR3 reads CASSRARRGRADTQYF. In DNA form, the CDR3 reads TGTGCCAGCAGTCGCGCCAGGCGGGGTCGCGCAGATACGCAGTATTTT. This sequence joins TRBV6-5 and TRBJ2-3, with D possibly being TRBD2 (6 bases). Germline lookup yields CDR1 MNHEY and CDR2 SVGAGI. V dropped 5 bases and J dropped 4 bases, with 19 bases sitting between them. The CDR3 contains 16 residues.

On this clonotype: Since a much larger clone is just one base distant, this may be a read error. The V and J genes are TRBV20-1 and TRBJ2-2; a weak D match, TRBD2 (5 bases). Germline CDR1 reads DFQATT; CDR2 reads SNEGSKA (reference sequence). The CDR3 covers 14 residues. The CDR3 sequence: CSARTVTNTGKLFF. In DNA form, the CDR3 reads TGCAGTGCTAGAACGGTAACGAACACCGGGAAGCTGTTTTTT.

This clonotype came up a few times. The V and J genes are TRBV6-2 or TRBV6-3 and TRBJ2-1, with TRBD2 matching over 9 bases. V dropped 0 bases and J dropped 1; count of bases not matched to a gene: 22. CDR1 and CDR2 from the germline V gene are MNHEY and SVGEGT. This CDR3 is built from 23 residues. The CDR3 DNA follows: TGTGCCAGCAGTTACTCTGCCCTTGCGGCTAGCGGGATTTATGGGCCTTCCTACAATGAGCAGTTCTTC. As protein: CASSYSALAASGIYGPSYNEQFF.

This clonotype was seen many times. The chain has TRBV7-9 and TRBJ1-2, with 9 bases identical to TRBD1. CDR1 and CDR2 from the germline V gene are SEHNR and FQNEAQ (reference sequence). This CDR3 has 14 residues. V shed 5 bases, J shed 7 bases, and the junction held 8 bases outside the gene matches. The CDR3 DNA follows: TGTGCCAGCAGCCCGCCGGGACAGGGAGGTGGCTACACCTTC. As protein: CASSPPGQGGGYTF.

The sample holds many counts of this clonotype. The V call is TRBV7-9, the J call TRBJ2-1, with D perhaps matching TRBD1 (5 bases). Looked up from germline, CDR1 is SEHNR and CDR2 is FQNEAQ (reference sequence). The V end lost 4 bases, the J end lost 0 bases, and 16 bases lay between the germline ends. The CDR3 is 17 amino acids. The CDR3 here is CASSSLRGLTSYNEQFF. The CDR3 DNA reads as TGTGCCAGCAGCTCTCTTAGGGGATTAACCTCCTACAATGAGCAGTTCTTC.

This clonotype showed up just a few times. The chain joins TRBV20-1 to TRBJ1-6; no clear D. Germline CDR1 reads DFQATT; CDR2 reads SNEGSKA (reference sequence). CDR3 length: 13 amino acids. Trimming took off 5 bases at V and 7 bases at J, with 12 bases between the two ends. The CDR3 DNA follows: TGCAGTGCTTTGGACCAACCGAATTCACCCCTCCACTTT. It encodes CSALDQPNSPLHF.

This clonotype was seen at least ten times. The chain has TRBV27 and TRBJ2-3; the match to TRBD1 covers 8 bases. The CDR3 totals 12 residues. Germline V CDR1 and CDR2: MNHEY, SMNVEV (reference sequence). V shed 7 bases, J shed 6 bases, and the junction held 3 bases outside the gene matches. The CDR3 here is CASKDRADTQYF. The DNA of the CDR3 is TGTGCCAGCAAGGACAGGGCGGATACGCAGTATTTT.

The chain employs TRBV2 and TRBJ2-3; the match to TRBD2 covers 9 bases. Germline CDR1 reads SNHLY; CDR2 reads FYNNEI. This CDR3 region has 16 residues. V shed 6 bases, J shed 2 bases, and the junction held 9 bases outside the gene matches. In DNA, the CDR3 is TGTGCCAGCAGCGACCTCTTAGCGGGAGTCACAGATACGCAGTATTTT. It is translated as CASSDLLAGVTDTQYF.

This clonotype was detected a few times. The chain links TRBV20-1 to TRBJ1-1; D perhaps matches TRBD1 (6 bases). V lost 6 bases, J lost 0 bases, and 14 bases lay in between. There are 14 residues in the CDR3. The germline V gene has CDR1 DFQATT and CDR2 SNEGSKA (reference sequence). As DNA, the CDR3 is TGCAGTGCCAGACCGGGACACATGAACACTGAAGCTTTCTTT. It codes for CSARPGHMNTEAFF.

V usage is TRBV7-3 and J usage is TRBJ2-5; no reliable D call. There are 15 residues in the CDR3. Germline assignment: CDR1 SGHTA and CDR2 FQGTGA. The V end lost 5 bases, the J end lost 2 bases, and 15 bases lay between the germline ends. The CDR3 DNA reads TGTGCCAGCAGCCCCATGGGCGGTAGACAAGAGACCCAGTACTTC. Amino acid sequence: CASSPMGGRQETQYF.

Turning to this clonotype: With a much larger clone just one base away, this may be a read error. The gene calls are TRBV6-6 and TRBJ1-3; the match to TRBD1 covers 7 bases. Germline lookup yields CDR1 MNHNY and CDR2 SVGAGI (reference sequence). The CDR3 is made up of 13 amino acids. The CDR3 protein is CASRETGLNTMYF. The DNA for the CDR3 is TGTGCCAGCAGGGAGACAGGGTTGAACACCATGTATTTT.

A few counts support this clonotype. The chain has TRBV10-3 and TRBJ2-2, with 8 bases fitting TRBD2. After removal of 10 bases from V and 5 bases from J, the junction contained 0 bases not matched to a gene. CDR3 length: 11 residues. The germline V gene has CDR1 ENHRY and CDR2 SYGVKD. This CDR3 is CATSGTGELFF. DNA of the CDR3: TGTGCCACTAGCGGGACCGGGGAGCTGTTTTTT.

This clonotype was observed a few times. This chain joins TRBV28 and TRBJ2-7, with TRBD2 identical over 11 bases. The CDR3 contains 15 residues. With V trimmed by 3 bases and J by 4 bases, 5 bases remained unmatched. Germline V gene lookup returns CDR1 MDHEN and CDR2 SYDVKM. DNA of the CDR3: TGTGCCAGCAGTTTTGCCTCTAGCGGGAGGTACGAGCAGTACTTC. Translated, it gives CASSFASSGRYEQYF. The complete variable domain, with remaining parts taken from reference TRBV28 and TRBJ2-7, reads DVKVTQSSRYLVKRTGEKVFLECVQDMDHENMFWYRQDPGLGLRLIYFSYDVKMKEKGDIPEGYSVSREKKERFSLILESASTNQTSMYLCASSFASSGRYEQYFGPGTRLTVT.